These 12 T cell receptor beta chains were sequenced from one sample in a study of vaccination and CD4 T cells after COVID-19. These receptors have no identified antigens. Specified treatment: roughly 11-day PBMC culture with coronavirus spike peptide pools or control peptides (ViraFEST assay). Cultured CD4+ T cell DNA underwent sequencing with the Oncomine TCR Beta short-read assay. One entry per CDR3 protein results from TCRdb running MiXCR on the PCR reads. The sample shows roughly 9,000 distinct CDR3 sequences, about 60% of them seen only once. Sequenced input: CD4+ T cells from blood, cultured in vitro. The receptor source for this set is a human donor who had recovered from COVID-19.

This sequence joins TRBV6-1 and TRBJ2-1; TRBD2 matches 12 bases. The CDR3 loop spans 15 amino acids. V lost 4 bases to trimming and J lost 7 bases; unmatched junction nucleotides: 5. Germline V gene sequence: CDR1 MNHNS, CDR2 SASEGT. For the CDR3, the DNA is TGTGCCAGCAGTGGCACACTAGCGGGAGGAAATGAGCAGTTCTTC. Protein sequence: CASSGTLAGGNEQFF.

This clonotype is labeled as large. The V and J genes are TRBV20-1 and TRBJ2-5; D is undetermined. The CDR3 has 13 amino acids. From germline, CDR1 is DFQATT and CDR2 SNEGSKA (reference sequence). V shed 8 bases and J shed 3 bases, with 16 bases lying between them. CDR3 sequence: CSSVLGAKETQYF. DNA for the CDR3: TGCAGTTCGGTGTTGGGCGCTAAAGAGACCCAGTACTTC.

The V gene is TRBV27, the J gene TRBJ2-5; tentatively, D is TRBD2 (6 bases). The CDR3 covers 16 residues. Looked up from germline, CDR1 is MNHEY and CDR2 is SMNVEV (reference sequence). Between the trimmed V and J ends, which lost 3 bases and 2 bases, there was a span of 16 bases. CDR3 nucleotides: TGTGCCAGCAGTTTTTGGAGGGGCGGCGAGCAAGAGACCCAGTACTTC. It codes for CASSFWRGGEQETQYF.

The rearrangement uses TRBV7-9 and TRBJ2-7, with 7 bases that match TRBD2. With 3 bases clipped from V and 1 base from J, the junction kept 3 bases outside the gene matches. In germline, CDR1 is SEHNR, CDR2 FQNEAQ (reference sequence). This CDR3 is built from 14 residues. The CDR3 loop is CASSFSGTSYEQYF. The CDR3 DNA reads TGTGCCAGCAGCTTCAGCGGGACTTCCTACGAGCAGTACTTC.

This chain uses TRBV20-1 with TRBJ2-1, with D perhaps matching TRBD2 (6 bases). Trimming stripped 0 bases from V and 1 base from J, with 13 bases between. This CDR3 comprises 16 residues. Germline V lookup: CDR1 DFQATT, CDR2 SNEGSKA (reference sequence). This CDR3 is CSARDLGGVSYNEQFF. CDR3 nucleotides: TGCAGTGCTAGAGATTTGGGGGGAGTATCCTACAATGAGCAGTTCTTC.

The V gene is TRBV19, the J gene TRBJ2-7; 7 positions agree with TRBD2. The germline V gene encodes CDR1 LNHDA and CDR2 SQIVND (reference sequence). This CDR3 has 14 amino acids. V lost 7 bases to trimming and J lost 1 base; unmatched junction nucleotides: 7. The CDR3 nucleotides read TGTGCCAGTACCTTAGGCGGGGGTTCCTACGAGCAGTACTTC. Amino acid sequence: CASTLGGGSYEQYF.

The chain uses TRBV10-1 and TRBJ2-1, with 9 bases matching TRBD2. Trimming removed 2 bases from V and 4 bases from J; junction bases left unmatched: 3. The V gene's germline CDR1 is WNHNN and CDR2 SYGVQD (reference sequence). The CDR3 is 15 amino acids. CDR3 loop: CASSETSGRYNEQFF. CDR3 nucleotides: TGCGCCAGCAGTGAGACTAGCGGGCGATACAATGAGCAGTTCTTC.

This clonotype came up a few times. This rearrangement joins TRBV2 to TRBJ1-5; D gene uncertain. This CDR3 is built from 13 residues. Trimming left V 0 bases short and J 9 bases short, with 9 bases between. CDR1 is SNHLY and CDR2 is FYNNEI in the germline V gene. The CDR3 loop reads CASSEAGLRPQHF. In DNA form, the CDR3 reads TGTGCCAGCAGTGAAGCCGGCCTTCGGCCCCAGCATTTT.

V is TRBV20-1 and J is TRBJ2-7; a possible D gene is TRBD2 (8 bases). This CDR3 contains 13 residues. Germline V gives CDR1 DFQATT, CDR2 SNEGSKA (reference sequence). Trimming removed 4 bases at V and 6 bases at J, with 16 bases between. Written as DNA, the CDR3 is TGCAGTGCTATACTACGGGAGGGGGCCGAGCAGTACTTC. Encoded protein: CSAILREGAEQYF.

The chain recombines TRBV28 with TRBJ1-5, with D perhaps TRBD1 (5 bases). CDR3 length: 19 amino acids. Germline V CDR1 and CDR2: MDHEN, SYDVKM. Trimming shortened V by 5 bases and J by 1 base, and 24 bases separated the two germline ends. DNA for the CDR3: TGTGCCAGCAGTCCGTCGGGTAGGGGAAGAGTCTGGAGCAATCAGCCCCAGCATTTT. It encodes CASSPSGRGRVWSNQPQHF.

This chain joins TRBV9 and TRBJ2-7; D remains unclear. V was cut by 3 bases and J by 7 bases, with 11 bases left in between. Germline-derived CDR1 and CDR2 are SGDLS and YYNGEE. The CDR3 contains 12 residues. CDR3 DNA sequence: TGTGCCAGCAGCGGGCGAGTTGGTGAGCAGTACTTC. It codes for CASSGRVGEQYF.

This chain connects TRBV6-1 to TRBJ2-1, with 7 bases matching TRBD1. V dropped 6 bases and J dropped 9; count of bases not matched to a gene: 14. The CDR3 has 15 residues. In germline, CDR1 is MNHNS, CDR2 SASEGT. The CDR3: CASRFRDSSWGEQFF. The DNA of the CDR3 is TGTGCCAGCAGATTTCGGGACAGCTCCTGGGGTGAGCAGTTCTTC.